This T cell receptor (beta chain) originates from a study of post-analysis software for immune sequencing data. As for the study in general: The study covered relapsing-remitting, secondary progressive and progressive-relapsing courses of multiple sclerosis.

This CDR3 is 14 amino acids long. Trimming took off 3 bases at V and 2 bases at J, with 11 bases between the two ends. The V gene's germline CDR1 is MDHEN and CDR2 SYDVKM. Study-level results: Comparison with controls showed significantly lower normalized Chao1 diversity in multiple sclerosis patients. Included in a set of 5 or 6 TRBV segments more frequent in patients than controls were TRBV5-6, TRBV5-1 and TRBV20-1.

A word on this clonotype: Antigen unknown.

Unique molecular identifiers tagged the TCR beta cDNA libraries. Each CDR3 protein is one row after TCRdb ran MiXCR on the PCR reads. Here the sample spans about 430,000 distinct CDR3 sequences, approximately 37% being singletons. The TCR was taken from a girl aged 2-10 years with multiple sclerosis. Sequences were obtained from blood. The chain has TRBV28 and TRBJ2-7, with a weak D call TRBD1 (6 bases). Written as DNA, the CDR3 is TGTGCCAGCAGTTTTACCCCAGGGGCCTACGAGCAGTACTTC. Translating gives CASSFTPGAYEQYF. The full variable domain, completed using reference TRBV28 and TRBJ2-7, is DVKVTQSSRYLVKRTGEKVFLECVQDMDHENMFWYRQDPGLGLRLIYFSYDVKMKEKGDIPEGYSVSREKKERFSLILESASTNQTSMYLCASSFTPGAYEQYFGPGTRLTVT.